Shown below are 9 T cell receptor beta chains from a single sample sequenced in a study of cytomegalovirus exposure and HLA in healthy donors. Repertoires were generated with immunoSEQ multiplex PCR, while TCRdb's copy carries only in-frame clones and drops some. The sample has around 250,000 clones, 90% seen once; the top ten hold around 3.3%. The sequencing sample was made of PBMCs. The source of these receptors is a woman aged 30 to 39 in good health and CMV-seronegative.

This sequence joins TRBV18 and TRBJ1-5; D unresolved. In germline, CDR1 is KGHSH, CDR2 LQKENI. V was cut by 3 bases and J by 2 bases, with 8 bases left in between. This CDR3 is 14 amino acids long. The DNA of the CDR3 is TGTGCCAGCTCACCCCCGGGTGGCAATCAGCCCCAGCATTTT. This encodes CASSPPGGNQPQHF. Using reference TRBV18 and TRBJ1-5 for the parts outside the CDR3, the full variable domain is NAGVMQNPRHLVRRRGQEARLRCSPMKGHSHVYWYRQLPEEGLKFMVYLQKENIIDESGMPKERFSAEFPKEGPSILRIQQVVRGDSAAYFCASSPPGGNQPQHFGDGTRLSIL.

The CDR3 here is CASSEAGGLHEQYF. The DNA of the CDR3 is TGTGCCAGCAGCGAGGCGGGAGGCCTCCACGAGCAGTACTTC. V usage is TRBV9 and J usage is TRBJ2-7, with 8 nucleotides matching TRBD2. Looked up from germline, CDR1 is SGDLS and CDR2 is YYNGEE. With V trimmed by 3 bases and J by 5 bases, 7 bases remained unmatched. The CDR3 is 14 residues long.

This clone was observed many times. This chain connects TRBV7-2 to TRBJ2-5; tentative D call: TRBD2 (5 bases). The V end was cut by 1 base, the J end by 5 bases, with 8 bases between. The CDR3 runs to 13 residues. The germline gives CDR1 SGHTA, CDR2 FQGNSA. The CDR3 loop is CASSLGTRETQYF. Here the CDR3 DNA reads TGTGCCAGCAGCTTAGGCACTAGGGAGACCCAGTACTTC.

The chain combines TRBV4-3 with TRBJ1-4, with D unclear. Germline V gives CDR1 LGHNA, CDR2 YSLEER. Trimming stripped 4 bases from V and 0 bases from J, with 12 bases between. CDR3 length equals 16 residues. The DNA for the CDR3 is TGCGCCAGCAGCCCGGGCTGGCAGACAACTAATGAAAAACTGTTTTTT. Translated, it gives CASSPGWQTTNEKLFF.

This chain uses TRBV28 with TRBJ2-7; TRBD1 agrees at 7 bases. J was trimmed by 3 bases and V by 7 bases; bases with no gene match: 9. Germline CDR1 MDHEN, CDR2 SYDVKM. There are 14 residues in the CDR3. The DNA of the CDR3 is TGTGCCAGCACCCCCGGGACAGAATACTACGAGCAGTACTTC. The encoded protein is CASTPGTEYYEQYF.

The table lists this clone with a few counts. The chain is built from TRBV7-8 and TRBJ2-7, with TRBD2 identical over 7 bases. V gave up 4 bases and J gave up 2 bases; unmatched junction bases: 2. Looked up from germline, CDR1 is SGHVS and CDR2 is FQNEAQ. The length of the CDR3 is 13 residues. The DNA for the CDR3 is TGTGCCAGCAGCTATCGGGGGGCCTACGAGCAGTACTTC. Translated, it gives CASSYRGAYEQYF.

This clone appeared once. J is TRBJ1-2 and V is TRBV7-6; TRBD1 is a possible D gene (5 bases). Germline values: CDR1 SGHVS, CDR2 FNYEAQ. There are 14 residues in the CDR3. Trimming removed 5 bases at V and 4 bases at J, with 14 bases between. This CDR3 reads CASSARDDSYGYTF. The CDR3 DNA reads TGTGCCAGCAGCGCCCGGGACGATTCCTATGGCTACACCTTC. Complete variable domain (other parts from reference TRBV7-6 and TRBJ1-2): GAGVSQSPRYKVTKRGQDVALRCDPISGHVSLYWYRQALGQGPEFLTYFNYEAQQDKSGLPNDRFSAERPEGSISTLTIQRTEQRDSAMYRCASSARDDSYGYTFGSGTRLTVV.

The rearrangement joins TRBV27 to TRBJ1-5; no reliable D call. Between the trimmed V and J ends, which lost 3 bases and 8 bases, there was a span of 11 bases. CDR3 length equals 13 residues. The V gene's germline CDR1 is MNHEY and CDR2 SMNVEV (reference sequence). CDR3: CASSFTGGEPQHF. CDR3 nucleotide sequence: TGTGCCAGCAGTTTCACCGGTGGGGAGCCCCAGCATTTT.

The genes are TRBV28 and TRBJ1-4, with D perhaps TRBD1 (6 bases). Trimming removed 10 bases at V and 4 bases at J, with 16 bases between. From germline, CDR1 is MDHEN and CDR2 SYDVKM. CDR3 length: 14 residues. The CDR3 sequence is CATYRTAFNEKLFF. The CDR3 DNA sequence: TGTGCCACCTATAGGACAGCGTTTAATGAAAAACTGTTTTTT.